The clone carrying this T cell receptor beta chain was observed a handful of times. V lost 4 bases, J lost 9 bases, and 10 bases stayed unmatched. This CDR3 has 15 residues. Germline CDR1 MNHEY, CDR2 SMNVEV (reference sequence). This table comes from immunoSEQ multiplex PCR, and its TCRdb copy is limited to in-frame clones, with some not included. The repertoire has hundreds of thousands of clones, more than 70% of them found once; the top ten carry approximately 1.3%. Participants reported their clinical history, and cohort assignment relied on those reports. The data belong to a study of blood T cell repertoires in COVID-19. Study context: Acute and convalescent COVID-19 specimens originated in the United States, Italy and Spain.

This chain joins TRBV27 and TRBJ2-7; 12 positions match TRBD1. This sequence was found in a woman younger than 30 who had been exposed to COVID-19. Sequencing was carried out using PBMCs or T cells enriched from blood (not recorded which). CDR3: CASSSKGTGGVRQYF. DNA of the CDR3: TGTGCCAGCAGTTCAAAAGGGACAGGGGGCGTTCGGCAGTACTTC.